This passage covers 10 T cell receptor beta chains from one sample sequenced in a study of T-cell memory formation after mild COVID-19. TCRdb reprocessed the 5' RACE reads with MiXCR, giving one entry per CDR3 protein. Of 170,000 or so distinct CDR3 sequences in the sample, roughly a fifth were seen once. The sample was PBMCs or a T cell subset sorted from them (not recorded which). The origin of the receptors is an adult woman who had mild COVID-19 (a few samples of this study predate the infection). Cell type and time point are not known.

This clonotype was recorded a few times. This rearrangement joins TRBV7-6 to TRBJ1-2; D call uncertain. Germline CDR1 and CDR2: SGHVS and FNYEAQ. The V gene lost 1 base and the J gene lost 8 bases, with 17 bases spanning the gap. The CDR3 runs 15 residues. The CDR3 is CASSLGALAWEGYTF. The CDR3 region has the DNA TGTGCCAGCAGCTTAGGGGCCTTGGCCTGGGAGGGCTACACCTTC.

This sequence joins TRBV10-3 and TRBJ2-1, with TRBD1 matching 9 bases. Losses at the gene ends were 4 bases for V and 3 bases for J; bases not matched to a gene: 4. This CDR3 is built from 15 residues. CDR1 is ENHRY, CDR2 SYGVKD, per germline. CDR3 sequence: CAISAGTGSYNEQFF. As DNA, the CDR3 is TGTGCCATCAGTGCTGGGACAGGGAGCTACAATGAGCAGTTCTTC.

The sample holds a few counts of this clonotype. V usage is TRBV7-3 and J usage is TRBJ2-5; D ambiguous. Germline V gene data show CDR1 as SGHTA and CDR2 as FQGTGA. Between the trimmed V and J ends, which lost 5 bases and 0 bases, there was a span of 13 bases. CDR3 length: 15 amino acids. CDR3 coding DNA: TGTGCCAGCAGCCTTGGTTTCCGGGACCAAGAGACCCAGTACTTC. Protein product: CASSLGFRDQETQYF.

This clonotype was observed a few times. The V gene is TRBV7-9, the J gene TRBJ2-7; D uncertain. The CDR3 runs 14 residues. CDR1 is SEHNR and CDR2 is FQNEAQ in the germline V gene (reference sequence). Trimming shortened V by 4 bases and J by 2 bases, and 12 bases separated the two germline ends. The CDR3 coding sequence is TGTGCCAGCAGCTCGGAGAACATAGCCTACGAGCAGTACTTC. It is translated as CASSSENIAYEQYF.

A few counts support this clonotype. The J gene is TRBJ2-1, the V gene TRBV4-1; 8 nucleotides agree with TRBD1. CDR3 length: 14 residues. The germline CDR1 and CDR2 sequences are MGHRA and YSYEKL. J was trimmed by 7 bases and V by 4 bases; bases with no gene match: 6. This chain's CDR3 is CASSRGQGGNEQFF. The CDR3 bases are TGCGCCAGCAGCCGAGGACAGGGTGGAAATGAGCAGTTCTTC.

The gene calls are TRBV5-6 and TRBJ1-5; tentatively, D is TRBD1 (6 bases). CDR3 length equals 17 residues. CDR1 is SGHDT and CDR2 is YYEEEE in the germline V gene. V lost 4 bases to trimming and J lost 3 bases, with 20 bases between them. The CDR3 DNA follows: TGTGCCAGCAGCCATTGGGGGGGGCAGGGAAACAATCAGCCCCAGCATTTT. Translated, it gives CASSHWGGQGNNQPQHF.

The chain carries TRBV12-3 or TRBV12-4 and TRBJ1-2; D not certain. This CDR3 is built from 13 residues. V was pared by 4 bases and J by 6 bases, with 12 bases between. The CDR3 loop reads CASSWTPGDGYTF. The DNA for the CDR3 is TGTGCCAGCAGTTGGACCCCAGGAGATGGCTACACCTTC.

V gene TRBV12-3 or TRBV12-4 combines with J gene TRBJ2-2; TRBD2 agrees at 12 bases. V trimming: 1 base; J trimming: 8 bases; junction bases outside the gene matches: 2. The CDR3 sequence is 15 residues long. The CDR3 region has the DNA TGTGCCAGCAGTTTAGGACTAGCGGGGGAAGGGGAGCTGTTTTTT. This gives the protein CASSLGLAGEGELFF.

This chain connects TRBV4-3 to TRBJ2-5, with a possible D match to TRBD2 (6 bases). With 2 bases removed from V and 1 base from J, the gap between germline ends came to 11 bases. This CDR3 is 15 amino acids long. Germline V CDR1 and CDR2: LGHNA, YSLEER. The CDR3 bases are TGCGCCAGCAGCCAAACCGGGAGCACCCAAGAGACCCAGTACTTC. It translates to CASSQTGSTQETQYF.

CDR3 amino acids: CASTMGGSSYEQYF. The DNA for the CDR3 is TGTGCCAGCACCATGGGCGGGAGCTCCTACGAGCAGTACTTC. The gene calls are TRBV12-3 or TRBV12-4 and TRBJ2-7; the match to TRBD2 covers 7 bases. The CDR3 length is 14 residues. The V and J ends lost 7 bases and 0 bases, in that order; junction bases with no gene match: 6.